What follows describes a single T cell receptor (beta chain). Its antigen is unknown. Germline assignment: CDR1 MNHEY and CDR2 SMNVEV (reference sequence). This CDR3 is built from 16 residues. Trimming at V came to 4 bases and at J to 0 bases, leaving 9 bases not matched to a gene. This specimen comes from a study of regulatory T cells in long-lasting Graves disease. Building the TCR beta libraries relied on iRepertoire HTBI primers, and CDR3 regions underwent Arm-PCR. TCRdb analysed the multiplex PCR reads with MiXCR anew, one entry per CDR3 protein. The sample records roughly 430,000 distinct CDR3 sequences, 21% being singletons. Whole-study findings and limits: Few sampled subjects may have lowered accuracy. Thyroid tissue was not studied; only peripheral blood was.

Specified time point: persistent/refractory GD, antithyroid drugs over 5 years with positive TRAb. Researchers made the TCR library from RNA that was extracted from PBMCs. The sample was peripheral blood mononuclear cells (PBMCs), taken when the disease was refractory, from a patient treated with antithyroid drugs. The receptor was isolated from a female donor with Graves disease. The gene calls are TRBV27 and TRBJ2-7; 7 nucleotides line up with TRBD1. CDR3 nucleotide sequence: TGTGCCAGCAGTTCCTCCCAGACAGGGCCCTCCTACGAGCAGTACTTC. Its protein is CASSSSQTGPSYEQYF.